This T cell receptor beta chain was observed in a study of T cells in Graves' hyperthyroidism and ophthalmopathy (dated by TCRdb to the late 2010s). Concerning the study at large: Peripheral blood samples were taken at the time of initial diagnosis, prior to any treatment. To identify distinguishing TCR V-J signatures, a discovery cohort of 95 to 100 patients was used, comprising roughly 45 with Graves' ophthalmopathy and approximately 58 with stable Graves' hyperthyroidism. In roughly six Graves' hyperthyroidism patients, the study also compared T-cell repertoires from thyroid tissue with T-cell repertoires from blood. Prospective prediction of ophthalmopathy was tested in an independent validation cohort consisting of roughly 20 hyperthyroidism patients and around 17 patients who later progressed to ophthalmopathy. According to the paper, TCR Vbeta CDR3 sequencing was carried out on 135 peripheral blood samples, which came from some 41 ophthalmopathy, around 74 hyperthyroidism and roughly 17 progressor patients. After sampling, hyperthyroidism patients received methimazole starting at 30 mg daily, and ophthalmopathy patients received high-dose intravenous methylprednisolone. The 95 to 100 discovery patients were randomly divided into training and test sets at a 7:3 ratio. The study at large found these results: A 13 V-J signature model separated ophthalmopathy from stable hyperthyroidism, with 87.88% sensitivity and approximately 81% specificity in cross-validation and 80%/75% in testing. In validation, progression to ophthalmopathy was predicted by the model with around 71% sensitivity and around 75% specificity, a median of roughly 6 months before onset. Sample size was not statistically predetermined, and investigators were not blinded to group allocation. Most expanded thyroid clonotypes (frequency above 0.001) were also detected in blood, a finding suggesting that blood repertoires may reflect thyroid immune responses.

This clonotype was seen a handful of times. This receptor's antigen is unknown. Per-base quality was not reported, and no clone a single base away is much larger than it. The TCR beta CDR3 regions were amplified from RNA transcripts. The TCR CDR3 was subjected to a first round of RT-PCR using the HTBI primer set and the Qiagen OneStep RT-PCR kit. Libraries were constructed in a second round of multiplex PCR, after which size selection and purification were carried out. The libraries were sequenced on an Illumina HiSeq2000 using paired-end 100 bp reads. Per the authors' processing: Raw data were processed with SOAPnuke, discarding reads with adapters, uncalled bases, mean Phred below 15, or no exact constant-primer or identifier match. High-quality paired reads were merged using COPE v1.2.5, and each unique nucleotide sequence was defined as a clonotype. Clonotypes were aligned to IMGT TRBV, TRBD and TRBJ reference segments using MiTCR v1.1. The analysis was restricted to V-J combinations with a frequency above 0.0001, which together covered just over 99% of the repertoires. A TCS score was defined as the ratio between F50 (clonal expansion) and ExV (chaos), using BLOSUM62-based TCRdist between CDR3 peptides within each V-J. Welch's t-statistics and random forest reduced roughly 540 V-J features to 13, which were used in a naive Bayes classifier (R e1071). TCRdb applied fastp at Q25 and MiXCR to the public reads, then kept only in-frame beta chains. Duplicate CDR3 protein sequences are folded into a single record with the most common DNA and genes. None of the V and J calls come from the authors' own analysis; TCRdb made them. Within this sample are more than 650,000 distinct CDR3 sequences, with 14% of them counted one time only. 10% of the sample is in the top ten clones.

The CDR3 numbers 17 residues from cysteine through phenylalanine. Only CDR3 DNA is held: 51 bases, read in frame from base 1. V is clipped by 3 bases and J by 4 bases, and the sequence between their germline boundaries is 22 bases long. For CDR1 and CDR2, the germline V gene (reference sequence) lists SEHNR and FQNEAQ. Stable Graves' hyperthyroidism was defined as no progression to ophthalmopathy during 18 months of follow-up. Hyperthyroidism patients were aged 18 to 65 years and newly diagnosed, with disease duration of less than 2 months. Exclusion was applied to patients with uncontrolled infections, other autoimmune diseases, pregnancy or lactation. Diagnoses were established on the basis of clinical symptoms, serum thyroxine and TRAb, thyroid ultrasound, and orbital computed tomography. PBMCs were separated from 7.5 to 10 ml of fresh peripheral blood using Ficoll-Paque density gradient centrifugation. Total RNA was extracted using Trizol reagent, and RNA quality was assessed on an Agilent 2100 Bioanalyzer.

The specimen sequenced was blood. Recombination joined TRBV7-9 with TRBJ2-7; the D segment is perhaps TRBD1 or TRBD2, each sharing 5 matched bases. This receptor was identified in a woman aged 18 to 35 with Graves' hyperthyroidism. CDR3 sequence: CASSFGGLSTSLYEQYF. The nucleotides read TGTGCCAGCAGCTTTGGGGGTCTAAGTACGAGTTTATACGAGCAGTACTTC. The reference TRBV7-9 and TRBJ2-7 proteins fill in what lies around the CDR3, so the full variable domain reads DTGVSQNPRHKITKRGQNVTFRCDPISEHNRLYWYRQTLGQGPEFLTYFQNEAQLEKSRLLSDRFSAERPKGSFSTLEIQRTEQGDSAMYLCASSFGGLSTSLYEQYFGPGTRLTVT.